Following are 30 T cell receptor beta chains from one sample sequenced in a study of molecular identifiers for immune sequencing clone quantification. Each CDR3 protein is one row after TCRdb ran MiXCR on the PCR reads. This table holds a few hundred thousand distinct CDR3 sequences, 24% found once. Sequences were obtained from naive CD8+ T cells from blood, with Jurkat cell RNA spiked in. Subset described: FACS-sorted CD8+CD4-CCR7+CD45RA+ naive T cells. The source of these receptors is a human donor in good health. Some libraries in this study had Jurkat cell RNA spiked in.

The chain combines TRBV30 with TRBJ2-1; 9 nucleotides line up with TRBD2. Germline V CDR1 and CDR2: GTSNPN, SVGIG (reference sequence). The CDR3 runs to 12 residues. Trimming took 4 bases from V and 9 from J; bases not matched to a gene: 4. As DNA, the CDR3 is TGTGCCTGGACTAGCGGGAATCTTGAGCAGTTCTTC. It yields the protein CAWTSGNLEQFF. Full variable domain (outside the CDR3, taken from reference TRBV30 and TRBJ2-1): SQTIHQWPATLVQPVGSPLSLECTVEGTSNPNLYWYRQAAGRGLQLLFYSVGIGQISSEVPQNLSASRPQDRQFILSSKKLLLSDSGFYLCAWTSGNLEQFFGPGTRLTVL.

The chain has TRBV20-1 and TRBJ2-7, with 7 positions matching TRBD2. The germline V gene has CDR1 DFQATT and CDR2 SNEGSKA (reference sequence). V gave up 3 bases and J gave up 3 bases; unmatched junction bases: 14. The CDR3 runs 16 residues. The CDR3 region has the DNA TGCAGTGCTAGTCCCCGACGGGGGGAAGGTATCTACGAGCAGTACTTC. Amino acid sequence: CSASPRRGEGIYEQYF.

The chain is built from TRBV4-1 and TRBJ2-7, with D possibly matching TRBD1 (7 bases). The ends were cut back, 8 bases at V and 0 bases at J, with 26 bases in the middle. The CDR3 sequence is 18 residues long. Per the germline V gene, CDR1 is MGHRA and CDR2 is YSYEKL. The CDR3 bases are TGCGCCAGCCGATTGTCCGAAGGAGGGGGCCCAAGCTCCTACGAGCAGTACTTC. Translated, it gives CASRLSEGGGPSSYEQYF.

The chain has TRBV5-4 and TRBJ1-1; no definite D call. Trimming left V 4 bases short and J 3 bases short, with 10 bases between. The CDR3 covers 13 residues. Germline V gives CDR1 SGHNT, CDR2 YYREEE (reference sequence). The CDR3: CASSDNLDTEAFF. CDR3 DNA: TGTGCCAGCAGCGATAACCTGGACACTGAAGCTTTCTTT.

In its sample, this clonotype was seen a few times. The V call is TRBV9, the J call TRBJ1-5; 10 positions match TRBD1. Per the germline V gene, CDR1 is SGDLS and CDR2 is YYNGEE. The CDR3 loop spans 13 amino acids. J gave up 11 bases and V 3 bases, and 5 bases lay outside the gene matches. CDR3 sequence: CASSGQGALTQHF. CDR3 in DNA: TGTGCCAGCAGCGGACAGGGGGCCTTGACCCAGCATTTT.

In its sample, this clonotype was seen many times. V usage is TRBV28 and J usage is TRBJ1-1; the D gene is possibly TRBD1 (6 bases). V was shortened by 4 bases and J by 5 bases, with 14 bases between the two germline ends. Germline V gene data show CDR1 as MDHEN and CDR2 as SYDVKM. This CDR3 has 14 residues. The CDR3 bases are TGTGCCAGCAGTTGGGGGGCACCGAGGACTGAAGCTTTCTTT. Its protein product is CASSWGAPRTEAFF. The full variable domain, with the rest looked up from reference TRBV28 and TRBJ1-1, is DVKVTQSSRYLVKRTGEKVFLECVQDMDHENMFWYRQDPGLGLRLIYFSYDVKMKEKGDIPEGYSVSREKKERFSLILESASTNQTSMYLCASSWGAPRTEAFFGQGTRLTVV.

This clonotype was picked up many times. The J gene is TRBJ2-7, the V gene TRBV28; no clear D. The CDR3 runs to 15 residues. V was shortened by 6 bases and J by 0 bases, with 15 bases between the two germline ends. Germline V gene lookup returns CDR1 MDHEN and CDR2 SYDVKM. DNA for the CDR3: TGTGCCAGCAGCCTCGGCCTGCTAAGCTCCTACGAGCAGTACTTC. Its protein is CASSLGLLSSYEQYF.

Worth noting for this clonotype: This sequence may be a read error, since a much larger clone differs from it by one base. CDR3 residues: CASGGEAYNSPLHF. The CDR3 DNA reads as TGTGCCAGCGGTGGGGAGGCGTATAATTCACCCCTCCACTTT. The gene calls are TRBV28 and TRBJ1-6; D is uncertain. The CDR3 length is 14 residues. The V end lost 8 bases, the J end lost 4 bases, and 12 bases lay between the germline ends. The V gene's germline CDR1 is MDHEN and CDR2 SYDVKM.

CDR3 in DNA: TGTGCTACCTCCTTCGGGTTCGGCGGGACTCCGACAGATACGCAGTATTTT. Protein sequence: CATSFGFGGTPTDTQYF. The V gene is TRBV15, the J gene TRBJ2-3; D is perhaps TRBD2 (6 bases). The CDR3 has 17 residues. Germline CDR1 and CDR2: LNHNV and YYDKDF (reference sequence).

As concerns this clonotype: This sequence may be a read error, since a much larger clone differs from it by one base. J is TRBJ2-3 and V is TRBV13, with D tentatively TRBD2 (5 bases). The CDR3 runs to 16 residues. Germline loops: CDR1 PRHDT, CDR2 FYEKMQ (reference sequence). CDR3 coding DNA: TGTGCCAGCAGCCCCGAGACGGGCGCTAGCACAGATACGCGGTATTTT. This translates into CASSPETGASTDTRYF.

This clonotype was seen only a few times. This clone may be a read error of a much larger clone one base away. V and J are TRBV7-9 and TRBJ2-7; the D gene is possibly TRBD1 (5 bases). Trimming pared 1 base from V and 3 bases from J, leaving 16 bases between. Looked up from germline, CDR1 is SEHNR and CDR2 is FQNEAQ (reference sequence). This CDR3 has 16 amino acids. CDR3 bases: TGTGCCAGCAGCTTAGAGTCGTGCAGACAGAGCTACGAGCAGTACTTC. Its protein is CASSLESCRQSYEQYF.

The J gene is TRBJ1-4, the V gene TRBV6-5; D is perhaps TRBD1 (5 bases). The CDR3 has 12 amino acids. V was pared by 10 bases and J by 10 bases, with 16 bases between. The V gene's germline CDR1 is MNHEY and CDR2 SVGAGI. In nucleotides, the CDR3 is TGTGCCACACGGGGCGGAGGCGGAAAACTGTTTTTT. Residues: CATRGGGGKLFF.

This clonotype was seen only a few times. The chain combines TRBV15 with TRBJ2-7; TRBD1 agrees at 9 bases. Germline V lookup: CDR1 LNHNV, CDR2 YYDKDF (reference sequence). Trimming took 6 bases from V and 5 from J; bases not matched to a gene: 5. This CDR3 spans 13 amino acids. DNA for the CDR3: TGTGCCACCAGTAAGACAGGGGGTGACGAGCAGTACTTC. It encodes CATSKTGGDEQYF.

As concerns this clonotype: A read error may account for a junction end that differs from germline. The rearrangement links TRBV7-9 to TRBJ1-1; TRBD1 matches at 11 bases. CDR3 length: 14 amino acids. Germline CDR1 SEHNR, CDR2 FQNEAQ (reference sequence). The CDR3 region is CASSLGQGGTEALF. CDR3 coding DNA: TGTGCCAGCAGCTTGGGACAGGGGGGCACTGAAGCTCTCTTT.

This clonotype was seen many times. V is TRBV28 and J is TRBJ2-3; D possibly matches TRBD1 or TRBD2 (5 bases each). Germline lookup yields CDR1 MDHEN and CDR2 SYDVKM. The CDR3 has 15 residues. With 6 bases removed from V and 5 bases from J, the gap between germline ends came to 18 bases. In DNA form, the CDR3 reads TGTGCCAGCAGGCGCCGGGACCTCCAGGTAGATACGCAGTATTTT. Amino acid sequence: CASRRRDLQVDTQYF.

Many counts were recorded for this clonotype. V gene TRBV30 combines with J gene TRBJ2-3; 8 bases agree with TRBD1. In germline, CDR1 is GTSNPN, CDR2 SVGIG (reference sequence). The CDR3 extends over 14 amino acids. With 4 bases clipped from V and 1 base from J, the junction kept 4 bases outside the gene matches. CDR3 region: CAWTAGQGTDTQYF. The CDR3 bases are TGTGCCTGGACGGCGGGACAGGGCACAGATACGCAGTATTTT.

This clonotype showed up just a few times. The chain links TRBV4-3 to TRBJ1-1, with a tentative D call TRBD1 (5 bases). V lost 2 bases and J lost 6, with 13 bases in between. Germline-derived CDR1 and CDR2 are LGHNA and YSLEER. This CDR3 region has 14 residues. The CDR3 loop is CASSQTDSGAEAFF. Here the CDR3 DNA reads TGCGCCAGCAGCCAAACAGACAGCGGCGCTGAAGCTTTCTTT.

The DNA of the CDR3 is TGTGCCAGCAGTTACGAAGGCGGCACAGATACGCAGTATTTT. This gives the protein CASSYEGGTDTQYF. This chain uses TRBV6-6 with TRBJ2-3; D remains ambiguous. The V and J ends lost 2 bases and 1 base respectively, with 7 bases between them. Germline CDR1 reads MNHNY; CDR2 reads SVGAGI (reference sequence). The CDR3 totals 14 residues.

This clonotype has only a few counts. V gene TRBV6-2 or TRBV6-3 combines with J gene TRBJ2-1; 7 positions agree with TRBD2. Germline V gives CDR1 MNHEY, CDR2 SVGEGT. CDR3 length: 17 residues. Trimming removed 4 bases from V and 0 bases from J; junction bases left unmatched: 9. CDR3 sequence: CASSLEAGGSSYNEQFF. CDR3 in DNA: TGTGCCAGCAGTTTGGAGGCCGGGGGGAGCTCCTACAATGAGCAGTTCTTC.

In its sample, this clonotype was seen a few times. The chain couples TRBV20-1 to TRBJ2-7; D uncertain. From germline, CDR1 is DFQATT and CDR2 SNEGSKA (reference sequence). This CDR3 comprises 14 residues. The V gene lost 1 base and the J gene lost 1 base, with 11 bases spanning the gap. CDR3 loop: CSARAFRSSYEQYF. CDR3 nucleotide sequence: TGCAGTGCTAGAGCGTTTAGGTCTTCCTACGAGCAGTACTTC.

With regard to this clonotype: A much larger clone is a single base away; this may be a read error. This chain uses TRBV25-1 with TRBJ2-5; D remains unclear. V was clipped by 5 bases and J by 3 bases, with 10 bases between them. Per the germline V gene, CDR1 is MGHDK and CDR2 is SYGVNS. The CDR3 is made up of 13 amino acids. CDR3 region: CASSKPNEETQYF. The CDR3 region has the DNA TGTGCCAGCAGTAAACCCAACGAAGAGACCCAGTACTTC.

The chain uses TRBV13 and TRBJ1-1, with D possibly matching TRBD1 (5 bases). CDR1 and CDR2 from the germline V gene are PRHDT and FYEKMQ (reference sequence). The V gene lost 11 bases and the J gene lost 4 bases, with 23 bases spanning the gap. The CDR3 spans 15 residues. Here the CDR3 reads CAASAPTQGITEAFF. CDR3 nucleotide sequence: TGTGCCGCGTCCGCTCCCACCCAGGGAATCACTGAAGCTTTCTTT.

This clonotype was found many times. The chain has TRBV28 and TRBJ2-1, with D possibly matching TRBD2 (5 bases). This CDR3 region has 13 residues. V dropped 6 bases and J dropped 6 bases, with 12 bases sitting between them. Germline V gives CDR1 MDHEN, CDR2 SYDVKM. The CDR3 DNA follows: TGTGCCAGCAGGCCGCGGACTGCCAATGAGCAGTTCTTC. Amino acid sequence: CASRPRTANEQFF.

The chain recombines TRBV2 with TRBJ2-7; D uncertain. This CDR3 contains 14 residues. CDR1 is SNHLY and CDR2 is FYNNEI in the germline V gene. Trimming shortened V by 4 bases and J by 6 bases, and 16 bases separated the two germline ends. CDR3 in amino acids: CASSALRTPLEQYF. The CDR3 nucleotides read TGTGCCAGCAGTGCTTTACGGACGCCCCTCGAGCAGTACTTC.

Of note for this clonotype: A much more abundant neighbour one base away suggests this may be a read error. The chain couples TRBV4-1 to TRBJ1-4; D gene unclear. Germline loops: CDR1 MGHRA, CDR2 YSYEKL. This CDR3 is built from 15 residues. CDR3 region: CASSTRQGPNEELFF. The CDR3 bases are TGCGCCAGCAGCACCCGTCAAGGCCCTAATGAAGAACTGTTTTTT.

This chain links TRBV3-1 with TRBJ2-1; D remains unclear. The CDR3 is 13 residues long. From germline, CDR1 is LGHDT and CDR2 YNNKEL (reference sequence). V lost 4 bases to trimming and J lost 6 bases, with 10 bases between them. CDR3 bases: TGTGCCAGCAGCCTAACCCCCCCCAATGAGCAGTTCTTC. Amino acids: CASSLTPPNEQFF.

This clonotype showed up just a few times. The V call is TRBV6-1, the J call TRBJ2-7, with 9 bases fitting TRBD1. V shed 1 base and J 1 base; nucleotides not matched to a gene: 2. From germline, CDR1 is MNHNS and CDR2 SASEGT. This CDR3 spans 15 amino acids. This chain's CDR3 is CASSEVGQGSYEQYF. In DNA form, the CDR3 reads TGTGCCAGCAGTGAAGTGGGACAGGGTTCCTACGAGCAGTACTTC.

This clonotype has a handful of counts. The chain employs TRBV7-6 and TRBJ2-3; 7 bases map to TRBD2. CDR1 and CDR2 (germline): SGHVS, FNYEAQ. The length of the CDR3 is 14 residues. V shed 3 bases and J 7 bases; nucleotides not matched to a gene: 7. CDR3 nucleotides: TGTGCCAGCAGCTTGGAGCAGGGACTAAATACGCAGTATTTT. Translating gives CASSLEQGLNTQYF.

The table lists this clonotype with many counts. The chain uses TRBV9 and TRBJ2-2; D not resolved. Germline V CDR1 and CDR2: SGDLS, YYNGEE. V dropped 5 bases and J dropped 6 bases, with 8 bases sitting between them. The CDR3 is made up of 12 amino acids. CDR3 protein: CASSSDPGELFF. CDR3 DNA sequence: TGTGCCAGCAGTTCTGATCCCGGGGAGCTGTTTTTT.

This rearrangement joins TRBV10-2 to TRBJ1-3; D remains unclear. The length of the CDR3 is 14 residues. Trimming pared 0 bases from V and 0 bases from J, leaving 3 bases between. In germline, CDR1 is WSHSY, CDR2 SAAADI. This CDR3 reads CASSESYSGNTIYF. In nucleotides, the CDR3 is TGCGCCAGCAGTGAGTCATACTCTGGAAACACCATATATTTT.